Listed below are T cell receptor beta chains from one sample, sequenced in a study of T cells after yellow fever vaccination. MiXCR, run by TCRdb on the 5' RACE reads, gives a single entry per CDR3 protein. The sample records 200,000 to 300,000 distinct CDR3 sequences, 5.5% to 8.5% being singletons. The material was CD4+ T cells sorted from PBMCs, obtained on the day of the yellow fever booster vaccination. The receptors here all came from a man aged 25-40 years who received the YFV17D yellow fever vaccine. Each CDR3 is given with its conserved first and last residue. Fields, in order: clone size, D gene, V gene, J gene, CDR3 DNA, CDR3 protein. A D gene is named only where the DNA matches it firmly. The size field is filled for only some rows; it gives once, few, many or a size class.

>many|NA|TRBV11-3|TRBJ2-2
TGTGCCAGCAGCCTTCGGGACACCGGGGAGCTGTTTTTT
CASSLRDTGELFF
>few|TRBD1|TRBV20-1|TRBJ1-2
TGCAGTGCCCGGACAGGGGGTAACTATGGCTACACCTTC
CSARTGGNYGYTF
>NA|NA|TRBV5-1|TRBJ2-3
TGCGCCAGCAGCCCGGACCGACCCACAGATACGCAGTATTTT
CASSPDRPTDTQYF
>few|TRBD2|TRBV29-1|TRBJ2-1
TGCAGCGTCACAGCGGGAGGGCTAAGCAATGAGCAGTTCTTC
CSVTAGGLSNEQFF
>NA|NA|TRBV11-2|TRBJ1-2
TGTGCCAGCAGCTCCGGAGGAGTCCCAGGCCGGGGGCAACGTGGCTACACCTTC
CASSSGGVPGRGQRGYTF
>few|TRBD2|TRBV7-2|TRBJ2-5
TGTGCCAGCAGCCCAGGGGGACTAGCAGCAGGGACCCAGTACTTC
CASSPGGLAAGTQYF
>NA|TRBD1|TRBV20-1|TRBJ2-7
TGCAGTGCCGGGGACAGGGGCAACGAGCAGTACTTC
CSAGDRGNEQYF
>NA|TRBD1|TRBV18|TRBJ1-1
TGTGCCAGCTCTCGTTGGACACCGACAGGGACGAACACTGAAGCTTTCTTT
CASSRWTPTGTNTEAFF
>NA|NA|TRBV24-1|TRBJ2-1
TGTGCCACCAGTGATGGGGACTCTCACGGGTTCTTC
CATSDGDSHGFF
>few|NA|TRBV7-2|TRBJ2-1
TGTGCCAGCAGCTCCTCACTGGAAGGGGTGCAGTTCTTC
CASSSSLEGVQFF
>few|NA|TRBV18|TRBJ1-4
TGTGCCAGCTCACCGGTAGCCGAGGGGCTTGGTGAAAAACTGTTTTTT
CASSPVAEGLGEKLFF
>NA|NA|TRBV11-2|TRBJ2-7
TGTGCCAGCAGCTTCCGGGACAGGGGTCTGAGCCCTATAGCGGGAGGGCAGTACTTC
CASSFRDRGLSPIAGGQYF
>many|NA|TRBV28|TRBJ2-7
TGTGCCAGCAGTTTGGGCGGGGGCGACTACGAGCAGTACTTC
CASSLGGGDYEQYF
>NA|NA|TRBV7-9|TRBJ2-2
TGTGCCAGCAGCTTGATGAGCGGAGCCAACACCGGGGAGCTGTTTTTT
CASSLMSGANTGELFF
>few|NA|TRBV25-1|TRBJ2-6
TGTGCCAGCAGTATTGGGGCCAACGTCCTGACTTTC
CASSIGANVLTF
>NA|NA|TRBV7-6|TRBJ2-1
TGTGCCAGCAGCCCTATTGTGGCCCCGACCTCCTACAATGAGCAGTTCTTC
CASSPIVAPTSYNEQFF
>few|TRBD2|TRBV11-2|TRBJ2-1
TGTGCCAGCAGTCCTTCTAGCGGGAGGGCCTACAATGAGCAGTTCTTC
CASSPSSGRAYNEQFF
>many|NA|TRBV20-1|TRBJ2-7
TGCAGTGCCCAACTGGTTGACGAGCAGTACTTC
CSAQLVDEQYF
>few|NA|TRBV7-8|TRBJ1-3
TGTGCCAGCAGCTTAAATTACAGGCAACGCTCTGGAAACACCATATATTTT
CASSLNYRQRSGNTIYF
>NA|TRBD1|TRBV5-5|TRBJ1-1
TGTGCCAGCAGCACATTACAGGGGAGGAACACTGAAGCTTTCTTT
CASSTLQGRNTEAFF
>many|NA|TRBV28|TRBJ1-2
TGTGCCAGCAGTTTGGGCAGTAACTATGGCTACACCTTC
CASSLGSNYGYTF
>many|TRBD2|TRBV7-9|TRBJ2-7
TGTGCCAGCAGCCAAAGCGGGAGTGGCTACGAGCAGTACTTC
CASSQSGSGYEQYF
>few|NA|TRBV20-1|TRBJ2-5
TGCAGTGCTAGAAGGGCGGGATGGTACCAAGAGACCCAGTACTTC
CSARRAGWYQETQYF
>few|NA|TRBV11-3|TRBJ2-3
TGTGCCAGCAGCTTCGGCGGCCTCGGTAGCACAGATACGCAGTATTTT
CASSFGGLGSTDTQYF
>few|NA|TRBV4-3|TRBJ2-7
TGCGCCAGCAGCCAAGGGGGGGCAGGGAACTGGAGAGAGCAGTACTTC
CASSQGGAGNWREQYF
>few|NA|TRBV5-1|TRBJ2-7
TGCGCCAGCAGCTTGGGGGGGGTCCCCCACGAGCAGTACTTC
CASSLGGVPHEQYF
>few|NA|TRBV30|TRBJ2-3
TGTGCCTGGAGAGGTAGCTGGGCGGATACGCAGTATTTT
CAWRGSWADTQYF
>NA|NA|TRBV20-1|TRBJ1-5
TGCAGTGCTATAGACAGCAGGCATAGCAATCAGCCCCAGCATTTT
CSAIDSRHSNQPQHF
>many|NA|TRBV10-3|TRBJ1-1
TGTGCCATCAAGTTCGCGTCCATGAACACTGAAGCTTTCTTT
CAIKFASMNTEAFF